One T cell receptor (beta chain) is described in this entry. Antigen specificity is unknown. This record comes from a study of T cell responses to AZD1222 COVID-19 vaccine. Deletions cut 7 bases from V and 0 bases from J, with 24 bases between. Germline V gene lookup returns CDR1 MDHEN and CDR2 SYDVKM. CDR3 length: 19 amino acids. Libraries were prepared by immunoSEQ multiplex PCR; TCRdb keeps only in-frame clonotypes and omits some of them. The data show 80,000 to 100,000 clones, approximately 91% seen once. Study-wide points: After the peak T cell response, and only then, were repertoires sampled. Unmutated variant regions reportedly attract nearly half of all spike-specific TCRs. White British people made up most donors, females outnumbered males, and clonal diversity was possibly underestimated. Dominant at 160-218 and 743-854, vaccine-associated CD4 TCRs also spanned spike.

The receptor was isolated from an adult in good health. The material was peripheral blood, obtained on day 0 of AZD1222 vaccination. The J gene is TRBJ1-4, the V gene TRBV28; D is unclear. The CDR3 sequence: CASIPSGRRKFATNEKLFF. For the CDR3, the DNA is TGTGCCAGCATTCCAAGCGGACGGAGGAAATTTGCAACTAATGAAAAACTGTTTTTT. The variable domain in full, completed from reference TRBV28 and TRBJ1-4, reads DVKVTQSSRYLVKRTGEKVFLECVQDMDHENMFWYRQDPGLGLRLIYFSYDVKMKEKGDIPEGYSVSREKKERFSLILESASTNQTSMYLCASIPSGRRKFATNEKLFFGSGTQLSVL.